This is a list of T cell receptor beta chains from one sample in a study of T cells in Graves' hyperthyroidism and ophthalmopathy. In TCRdb, the multiplex PCR reads were re-called with MiXCR into one record per CDR3 protein. The sample holds 500,000 to 600,000 distinct CDR3 sequences, 35% to 55% seen once. What was sequenced was peripheral blood or thyroid tissue (not recorded which). The receptors come from an adult woman with Graves' disease, either hyperthyroidism or ophthalmopathy (not recorded which). CDR3s include the opening cysteine and the closing phenylalanine or tryptophan. D genes are given only for firm matches. Where a row states a size, it is once, few, many or the class of an expanded clone; other rows omit it.

14,TRBV2,TRBJ1-1,.,.,CATLVTQLNTEAFF,TGTGCCACCCTTGTAACACAGTTGAACACTGAAGCTTTCTTT
13,TRBV29-1,TRBJ2-7,.,many,CSARTFSSYEQYF,TGCAGCGCCCGGACGTTCTCGTCCTACGAGCAGTACTTC
14,TRBV10-3,TRBJ2-5,.,.,CAIRDLGMMETQYF,TGTGCCATCAGAGACTTGGGGATGATGGAGACCCAGTACTTC
14,TRBV9,TRBJ2-7,.,many,CASSASDHPYEQYF,TGTGCCAGCAGCGCCTCGGACCACCCCTACGAGCAGTACTTC
16,TRBV7-3,TRBJ2-2,TRBD1,many,CASSSRTGANTGELFF,TGTGCCAGCAGCTCAAGGACAGGGGCAAACACCGGGGAGCTGTTTTTT
13,TRBV5-5,TRBJ1-2,TRBD1,.,CASSGTGGYDYTF,TGTGCCAGCAGCGGGACAGGGGGTTACGACTACACCTTC
16,TRBV7-9,TRBJ2-5,.,.,CASSLQGRALRETQYF,TGTGCCAGCAGCTTGCAGGGGAGGGCCCTCCGGGAGACCCAGTACTTC
12,TRBV29-1,TRBJ1-2,.,many,CSVGRGANGYTF,TGCAGCGTTGGTCGGGGTGCGAATGGCTACACCTTC
14,TRBV29-1,TRBJ1-5,.,.,CSARRGVGNQPQHF,TGCAGCGCCCGACGTGGGGTCGGCAATCAGCCCCAGCATTTT
14,TRBV6-1,TRBJ2-5,.,once,CASSGVGMMETQYF,TGTGCCAGCAGTGGCGTGGGGATGATGGAGACCCAGTACTTC
16,TRBV6-5,TRBJ2-5,TRBD2,.,CASNPLAGLAQETQYF,TGTGCCAGCAACCCTCTAGCGGGACTAGCCCAAGAGACCCAGTACTTC
12,TRBV7-9,TRBJ1-2,.,many,CASSQSSKGYTF,TGTGCCAGCAGCCAATCTTCAAAAGGCTACACCTTC